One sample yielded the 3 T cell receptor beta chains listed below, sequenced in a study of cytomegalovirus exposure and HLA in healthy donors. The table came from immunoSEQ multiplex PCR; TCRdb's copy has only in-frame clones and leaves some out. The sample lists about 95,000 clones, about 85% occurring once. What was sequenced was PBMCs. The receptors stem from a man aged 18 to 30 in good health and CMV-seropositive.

The CDR3 loop reads CASSQGGQYSNQPQHF. CDR3 nucleotides: TGCGCCAGCAGCCAAGGGGGACAGTATAGCAATCAGCCCCAGCATTTT. This chain joins TRBV4-1 and TRBJ1-5, with TRBD1 identical over 7 bases. In germline, CDR1 is MGHRA, CDR2 YSYEKL. Losses at the gene ends were 1 base for V and 0 bases for J; bases not matched to a gene: 3. This CDR3 contains 16 residues.

The CDR3 loop is CASRWTSVGNQPQHF. CDR3 DNA sequence: TGTGCCAGCAGGTGGACATCGGTGGGCAATCAGCCCCAGCATTTT. J is TRBJ1-5 and V is TRBV28; tentatively, D is TRBD1 (5 bases). V gave up 6 bases and J gave up 2 bases, with 14 bases separating them. From germline, CDR1 is MDHEN and CDR2 SYDVKM. This CDR3 is 15 amino acids long.

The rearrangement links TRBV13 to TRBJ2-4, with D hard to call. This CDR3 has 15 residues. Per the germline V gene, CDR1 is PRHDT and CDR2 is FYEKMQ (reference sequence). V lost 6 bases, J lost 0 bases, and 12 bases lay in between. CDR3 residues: CASSSRGLAKNIQYF. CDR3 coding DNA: TGTGCCAGCAGTTCCCGCGGCCTAGCCAAAAACATTCAGTACTTC.